This T cell receptor (beta chain) is drawn from a study of OX40 agonist ivuxolimab in advanced cancers. Study-level background: Dose-escalation cases comprised hepatocellular carcinoma, melanoma, renal cell or head and neck cancer. Anti-PD-1, anti-PD-L1 or anti-CTLA-4 therapy given earlier was allowed, and 40% had some.

Study-wide results and caveats: There were also nonresponders showing low normalized T-cell clonal expansion.

Regarding this clone: As yet, its antigen is unknown.

Sequenced by immunoSEQ multiplex PCR; TCRdb stores in-frame clones only, minus some. The table records around 72,000 clones, roughly nine tenths of them present only once. The material was CD4+ or CD8+ T cells sorted from blood, obtained in a trial of the OX40 agonist ivuxolimab. The TCR sequence derives from an adult with an advanced solid tumor such as melanoma, head and neck, liver or kidney cancer.

The CDR3 region is CASSLGERLYGYTF. CDR3 nucleotide sequence: TGCGCCAGCAGCTTGGGGGAACGGCTCTATGGCTACACCTTC. V is TRBV5-1 and J is TRBJ1-2, with unresolved D. The CDR3 is made up of 14 amino acids. CDR1 and CDR2 (germline): SGHRS, YFSETQ. Deletions cut 0 bases from V and 4 bases from J, with 10 bases between.